Below, 9 T cell receptor beta chains from the same sample are listed, as sequenced in a study of T cells after posttransplantation cyclophosphamide. The method was immunoSEQ multiplex PCR; TCRdb's version includes in-frame clones alone and lacks a portion of them. The sample contains around 50,000 clones, roughly 92% of which appear only once. The sample was PBMCs. The receptors were gathered from a woman aged 45 to 65 in good health and a related stem cell transplant donor.

The chain is built from TRBV14 and TRBJ1-3, with 7 bases identical to TRBD1. This CDR3 comprises 15 residues. V shed 4 bases and J 5 bases; nucleotides not matched to a gene: 8. Germline assignment: CDR1 SGHDN and CDR2 FVKESK. The chain's CDR3 is CASSPLGTERNTIYF. As DNA, the CDR3 is TGTGCCAGCAGCCCACTTGGGACAGAAAGAAACACCATATATTTT.

The chain carries TRBV4-2 and TRBJ2-7; 15 bases are a match to TRBD2. The CDR3 is 15 amino acids. CDR1 and CDR2 from the germline V gene are LGHNA and YNFKEQ. Trimming at V came to 4 bases and at J to 4 bases, leaving 2 bases not matched to a gene. This chain's CDR3 is CASSPGLAGGYEQYF. CDR3 in DNA: TGTGCCAGCAGCCCGGGACTAGCGGGGGGTTACGAGCAGTACTTC.

This clone was recorded a few times. This sequence joins TRBV19 and TRBJ1-4, with TRBD1 identical over 7 bases. The CDR3 is 13 residues long. The trim removed 7 bases at V and 7 bases at J, leaving 6 bases unmatched. From germline, CDR1 is LNHDA and CDR2 SQIVND (reference sequence). The CDR3 DNA follows: TGTGCCAGTAAAACAGGGGTCGGTGAAAAACTGTTTTTT. It yields the protein CASKTGVGEKLFF.

The CDR3 loop reads CASSEGRENEQFF. The CDR3 DNA follows: TGTGCCAGCAGTGAAGGCAGGGAAAATGAGCAGTTCTTC. The rearrangement joins TRBV2 to TRBJ2-1; D is possibly TRBD1 (5 bases). Germline V gives CDR1 SNHLY, CDR2 FYNNEI. The CDR3 has 13 amino acids. V lost 1 base, J lost 7 bases, and 8 bases lay in between.

The CDR3 nucleotides are TGTGCCAGCAGTGCCGGAGTAAGAGGAAACACCATATATTTT. This sequence encodes CASSAGVRGNTIYF. The chain links TRBV28 to TRBJ1-3; D is unclear. This CDR3 is 14 amino acids long. Trimming took off 5 bases at V and 4 bases at J, with 12 bases between the two ends. Germline-derived CDR1 and CDR2 are MDHEN and SYDVKM.

This clone occurred once. The chain combines TRBV19 with TRBJ2-7, with 7 positions matching TRBD2. The germline V gene has CDR1 LNHDA and CDR2 SQIVND (reference sequence). The V gene end was trimmed by 5 bases and the J gene end by 0 bases; junction bases not matched to a gene: 7. This CDR3 is 15 amino acids long. The CDR3 DNA sequence: TGTGCCAGTAGTCACGGCAGCGGGGCCTCCTACGAGCAGTACTTC. It translates to CASSHGSGASYEQYF.

V usage is TRBV30 and J usage is TRBJ2-5, with D possibly matching TRBD1 (6 bases). CDR3 length equals 15 residues. With 5 bases removed from V and 1 base from J, the gap between germline ends came to 17 bases. Germline V gene data show CDR1 as GTSNPN and CDR2 as SVGIG (reference sequence). The CDR3 nucleotides are TGTGCCTGGGGTGGGGCCCTAGGGGGCCAAGAGACCCAGTACTTC. Its translation: CAWGGALGGQETQYF.

The chain couples TRBV19 to TRBJ1-1; TRBD1 matches 7 bases. After removal of 10 bases from V and 1 base from J, the junction contained 9 bases not matched to a gene. This CDR3 region has 14 residues. The germline gives CDR1 LNHDA, CDR2 SQIVND (reference sequence). The CDR3 nucleotides are TGTGCCACCACTCCAGGGACAGAGAACACTGAAGCTTTCTTT. Its protein is CATTPGTENTEAFF.

The chain carries TRBV28 and TRBJ2-7, with 7 bases fitting TRBD2. In germline, CDR1 is MDHEN, CDR2 SYDVKM. V lost 2 bases, J lost 4 bases, and 5 bases stayed unmatched. This CDR3 has 14 residues. The CDR3 sequence is CASSLGGRLYEQYF. The CDR3 DNA reads as TGTGCCAGCAGTTTAGGCGGGAGACTTTACGAGCAGTACTTC.